Presented here are 17 T cell receptor beta chains from one specimen sequenced in a study of blood T cells in healthy people across ages. Alongside a J-beta primer mix, a sample-barcoded 5' primer served in a second PCR lasting about 6 to 12 cycles. TCRdb redid the calling of the 5' RACE reads with MiXCR, one entry per CDR3 protein. The profile covers 800,000 to 950,000 distinct CDR3 sequences, with around 46% appearing a single time and about an eighth taken by the ten largest. What was sequenced was blood. Receptors were obtained from a man aged 25-45 years in good health.

The sample holds a few counts of this clonotype. The chain recombines TRBV30 with TRBJ2-7; D is uncertain. The CDR3 totals 11 residues. V lost 2 bases and J lost 8, with 10 bases in between. CDR1 and CDR2 (germline): GTSNPN, SVGIG (reference sequence). CDR3 nucleotides: TGTGCCTGGAGTCCGAAGGGCAAGCAGTACTTC. This sequence encodes CAWSPKGKQYF.

This clonotype was counted only a few times. The DNA of the CDR3 is TGCAGTGCTAATAGCCCCGGGCCTTACGAGCAGTACTTC. Residues: CSANSPGPYEQYF. V is TRBV20-1 and J is TRBJ2-7; D remains unclear. This CDR3 has 13 residues. The V gene lost 4 bases and the J gene lost 4 bases, with 14 bases spanning the gap. CDR1 and CDR2 from the germline V gene are DFQATT and SNEGSKA (reference sequence).

V gene TRBV20-1 combines with J gene TRBJ2-3, with 11 bases aligning to TRBD2. Trimming at V came to 0 bases and at J to 5 bases, leaving 4 bases not matched to a gene. Germline loops: CDR1 DFQATT, CDR2 SNEGSKA (reference sequence). This CDR3 is 15 amino acids long. CDR3 region: CSARDTLAGGDTQYF. In nucleotides, the CDR3 is TGCAGTGCTAGAGATACCCTAGCGGGGGGAGATACGCAGTATTTT.

In its sample, this clonotype was seen a few times. V and J are TRBV27 and TRBJ2-1, with D perhaps TRBD1 or TRBD2 (5 bases each). Germline V gives CDR1 MNHEY, CDR2 SMNVEV (reference sequence). The CDR3 is made up of 15 amino acids. The germline V and J ends were trimmed by 5 bases and 0 bases, with 11 bases remaining between them. The CDR3, as DNA: TGTGCCAGCAGTGTTGAGGGGCTCTCCTACAATGAGCAGTTCTTC. Its translation: CASSVEGLSYNEQFF.

This chain uses TRBV6-5 with TRBJ1-1; D not certain. The CDR3 is 14 amino acids. With 5 bases removed from V and 0 bases from J, the gap between germline ends came to 10 bases. Germline lookup yields CDR1 MNHEY and CDR2 SVGAGI. The chain's CDR3 is CASSPYTMNTEAFF. In DNA form, the CDR3 reads TGTGCCAGCAGTCCCTATACCATGAACACTGAAGCTTTCTTT.

This clonotype appeared a few times. The chain employs TRBV24-1 and TRBJ2-3, with no clear D. The CDR3 has 13 amino acids. V lost 9 bases, J lost 0 bases, and 9 bases lay in between. In germline, CDR1 is KGHDR, CDR2 SFDVKD. The CDR3 is CATRDLSTDTQYF. DNA for the CDR3: TGTGCCACCCGAGACTTGAGCACAGATACGCAGTATTTT.

Comment on this clonotype: This clone may be a read error of a much larger clone one base away. The CDR3 region has the DNA TGTGCCAGCAGCCAAGTGGGCGGGGCCAGCACAGATACGCAGTATTTT. It encodes CASSQVGGASTDTQYF. The V gene is TRBV4-2, the J gene TRBJ2-3; tentatively, D is TRBD2 (6 bases). The CDR3 runs to 16 residues. Germline lookup yields CDR1 LGHNA and CDR2 YNFKEQ. Trimming pared 1 base from V and 0 bases from J, leaving 11 bases between.

The chain combines TRBV24-1 with TRBJ1-2, with D perhaps TRBD1 (5 bases). The CDR3 length is 13 residues. Germline V gene lookup returns CDR1 KGHDR and CDR2 SFDVKD. Trimming took 9 bases from V and 4 from J, leaving 14 bases between them. The CDR3 DNA is TGTGCCACCGAGGGGCCGGGCTCCTATGGCTACACCTTC. It yields the protein CATEGPGSYGYTF.

The V call is TRBV27, the J call TRBJ1-2; D is ambiguous. The CDR3 is 15 amino acids. Germline V lookup: CDR1 MNHEY, CDR2 SMNVEV (reference sequence). The V end was cut by 0 bases, the J end by 8 bases, with 16 bases between. CDR3 coding DNA: TGTGCCAGCAGTTTATCCAGAGGAGTTTCTAGCGGCTACACCTTC. Translation gives CASSLSRGVSSGYTF.

This clonotype was seen a handful of times. The rearrangement joins TRBV28 to TRBJ2-3; tentatively, D is TRBD2 (6 bases). Trimming took off 5 bases at V and 2 bases at J, with 11 bases between the two ends. The CDR3 sequence is 14 residues long. Germline values: CDR1 MDHEN, CDR2 SYDVKM. The chain's CDR3 is CASSARGYTDTQYF. CDR3 bases: TGTGCCAGCAGTGCGCGGGGATACACAGATACGCAGTATTTT.

This clonotype was counted only a few times. The chain combines TRBV9 with TRBJ1-6; D possibly corresponds to TRBD1 (6 bases). The ends were cut back, 0 bases at V and 9 bases at J, with 16 bases in the middle. The CDR3 length is 16 residues. Germline lookup yields CDR1 SGDLS and CDR2 YYNGEE. The CDR3 spells CASSVAVGGRGSPLHF. The CDR3 coding sequence is TGTGCCAGCAGCGTAGCGGTAGGGGGGCGAGGTTCACCCCTCCACTTT.

This clonotype has a handful of counts. The chain has TRBV10-3 and TRBJ2-5; D may be TRBD1 (5 bases). Deletions cut 3 bases from V and 1 base from J, with 9 bases between. The germline V gene encodes CDR1 ENHRY and CDR2 SYGVKD. This CDR3 spans 14 amino acids. This CDR3 reads CAISESRVQETQYF. The CDR3 DNA sequence: TGTGCCATCAGTGAATCCAGGGTCCAAGAGACCCAGTACTTC.

The V call is TRBV29-1, the J call TRBJ2-7; possibly TRBD1 for D (6 bases). CDR1 SQVTM and CDR2 ANQGSEA come from the germline V gene. Trimming shortened V by 3 bases and J by 5 bases, and 11 bases separated the two germline ends. The CDR3 covers 12 residues. The DNA of the CDR3 is TGCAGCGTTGATAGGGGGTCCCACGAGCAGTACTTC. The encoded protein is CSVDRGSHEQYF.

This clonotype has just a few counts. CDR3 nucleotides: TGTGCCAGCAGTGAGGGAGACAGGGGCTCCATGCAGTACTTC. This gives the protein CASSEGDRGSMQYF. This rearrangement joins TRBV25-1 to TRBJ2-7; TRBD1 aligns across 8 bases. Germline V CDR1 and CDR2: MGHDK, SYGVNS. CDR3 length equals 14 residues. V lost 3 bases and J lost 9; bases outside the gene matches: 10.

This clonotype has just a few counts. The chain uses TRBV28 and TRBJ1-1; D not resolved. CDR1 is MDHEN, CDR2 SYDVKM, per germline. V lost 7 bases to trimming and J lost 1 base, with 13 bases between them. The CDR3 runs 14 residues. CDR3 coding DNA: TGTGCCAGCACCCCCCCAGGAGGGAACACTGAAGCTTTCTTT. Its protein is CASTPPGGNTEAFF.

The chain recombines TRBV29-1 with TRBJ2-1; TRBD1 aligns across 7 bases. Matching the DNA end better, TRBJ2-7 makes the J call doubtful. Germline lookup yields CDR1 SQVTM and CDR2 ANQGSEA. CDR3 length: 15 residues. CDR3: CSVEKGAVSYNEQYF. CDR3 in DNA: TGCAGCGTTGAAAAGGGGGCGGTATCCTACAATGAGCAGTACTTC.

This chain uses TRBV6-5 with TRBJ2-7; TRBD1 might be the D (6 bases). Trimming removed 6 bases from V and 1 base from J, with 13 bases in between. The CDR3 totals 14 residues. Looked up from germline, CDR1 is MNHEY and CDR2 is SVGAGI. CDR3 coding DNA: TGTGCCAGCAGCCGACGACAGGTATCCTACGAGCAGTACTTC. Translated: CASSRRQVSYEQYF.